Shown below are 8 T cell receptor beta chains from a single sample sequenced in a study of T cells in tuberculosis. Time point reported: new active TB diagnosis, blood taken before or within 7 days of starting treatment. The protocol was immunoSEQ multiplex PCR, while the TCRdb copy is restricted to in-frame clones and leaves out a portion. The sample carries about 50,000 clones, 90% to 95% recorded once. Specimen: PBMCs, collected at tuberculosis diagnosis. These receptor sequences come from an adult with tuberculosis.

The CDR3 DNA sequence: TGTGCCAGCAGCCTGGGATTCGCCGAGACAGGGCTGTTCTTT. This sequence encodes CASSLGFAETGLFF. This chain uses TRBV7-2 with TRBJ1-1; 7 nucleotides match TRBD1. Germline loops: CDR1 SGHTA, CDR2 FQGNSA. CDR3 length: 14 amino acids. Trimming removed 5 bases from V and 14 bases from J; junction bases left unmatched: 17.

The gene calls are TRBV7-9 and TRBJ1-5; D unresolved. The V gene's germline CDR1 is SEHNR and CDR2 FQNEAQ (reference sequence). The CDR3 contains 14 residues. The germline V and J ends were trimmed by 5 bases and 1 base, with 9 bases remaining between them. The CDR3: CASSVDGSNQPQHF. The CDR3 DNA reads as TGTGCCAGCAGCGTCGACGGGAGCAATCAGCCCCAGCATTTT.

The V gene is TRBV7-9, the J gene TRBJ1-5; 7 bases line up with TRBD1. This CDR3 is 18 amino acids long. J was trimmed by 0 bases and V by 5 bases; bases with no gene match: 13. Looked up from germline, CDR1 is SEHNR and CDR2 is FQNEAQ (reference sequence). The CDR3 loop is CASSPSPSGGGSNQPQHF. As DNA, the CDR3 is TGTGCCAGCAGCCCTAGCCCTTCAGGGGGAGGTAGCAATCAGCCCCAGCATTTT.

The chain carries TRBV5-4 and TRBJ2-5; D remains unclear. The CDR3 contains 14 residues. The ends were cut back, 2 bases at V and 2 bases at J, with 10 bases in the middle. CDR1 is SGHNT, CDR2 YYREEE, per germline (reference sequence). CDR3 coding DNA: TGTGCCAGCAGCTTTCGTGGGCCTCAAGAGACCCAGTACTTC. Protein: CASSFRGPQETQYF. Based on the CDR3 plus reference TRBV5-4 and TRBJ2-5, the full variable domain is ETGVTQSPTHLIKTRGQQVTLRCSSQSGHNTVSWYQQALGQGPQFIFQYYREEENGRGNFPPRFSGLQFPNYSSELNVNALELDDSALYLCASSFRGPQETQYFGPGTRLLVL.

J is TRBJ2-1 and V is TRBV5-6; TRBD2 matches 9 bases. Germline CDR1 SGHDT, CDR2 YYEEEE. This CDR3 has 19 amino acids. The junction had 16 bases not matched to a gene; V was cut back by 3 bases and J by 3 bases. The CDR3 nucleotides read TGTGCCAGCAGCTCCTCCGGGACGGCACTAGCGGGTGTCTACAATGAGCAGTTCTTC. This codes for CASSSSGTALAGVYNEQFF.

CDR3 DNA sequence: TGTGCCAGTAGTCCAGGGGGACAGGGATTTTCATCTGGAAACACCATATATTTT. This translates into CASSPGGQGFSSGNTIYF. V gene TRBV19 combines with J gene TRBJ1-3, with 9 positions matching TRBD1. The CDR3 runs 18 residues. V was clipped by 5 bases and J by 1 base; unmatched bases: 12. Germline V gene sequence: CDR1 LNHDA, CDR2 SQIVND (reference sequence).

The chain joins TRBV29-1 to TRBJ2-1; 15 positions agree with TRBD2. CDR1 SQVTM and CDR2 ANQGSEA come from the germline V gene. Unmatched junction bases numbered 1, after V lost 4 bases and J lost 9 bases. This CDR3 has 13 residues. DNA of the CDR3: TGCAGCGTTGCGGGACTAGCGGGAGGTGAGCAGTTCTTC. This codes for CSVAGLAGGEQFF.

This chain uses TRBV5-4 with TRBJ2-2; D is unresolved. Trimming pared 4 bases from V and 4 bases from J, leaving 2 bases between. Looked up from germline, CDR1 is SGHNT and CDR2 is YYREEE (reference sequence). The CDR3 consists of 11 residues. The CDR3 DNA reads TGTGCCAGCAGCCGCACCGGGGAGCTGTTTTTT. Translation: CASSRTGELFF.